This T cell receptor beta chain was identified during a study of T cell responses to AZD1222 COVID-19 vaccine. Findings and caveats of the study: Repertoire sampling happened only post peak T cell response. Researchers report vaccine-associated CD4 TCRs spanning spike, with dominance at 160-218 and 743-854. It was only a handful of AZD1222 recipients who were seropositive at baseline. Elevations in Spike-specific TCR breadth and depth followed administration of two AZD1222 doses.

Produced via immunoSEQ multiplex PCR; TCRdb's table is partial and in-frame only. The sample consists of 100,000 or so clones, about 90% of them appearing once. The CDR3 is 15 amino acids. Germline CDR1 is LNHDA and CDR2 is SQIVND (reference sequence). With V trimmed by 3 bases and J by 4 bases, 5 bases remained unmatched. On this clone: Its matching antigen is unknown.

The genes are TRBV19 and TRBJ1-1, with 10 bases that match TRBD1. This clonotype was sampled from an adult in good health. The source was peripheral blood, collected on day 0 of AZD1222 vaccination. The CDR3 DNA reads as TGTGCCAGTAGTATGACAGGGGGCGCAGGCACTGAAGCTTTCTTT. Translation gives CASSMTGGAGTEAFF.